This T cell receptor beta chain is from a study of PD-L1 blockade in urothelial cancer (dated by TCRdb to about 2017). Some background on the complete study: All patients started therapy in the mid-2010s and received atezolizumab 1,200 mg intravenously every 3 weeks. Pretreatment blood TCR-seq was available for nearly 30 patients, at least one posttreatment blood collection was obtained for 24 patients, and tumor TCR-seq was available for 24 patients. Five patients were excluded from tumor TCR analyses because tumors from two patients failed quality control and tumor was unavailable for three patients. In the same patients who had TCR sequencing, pretreatment tumors also underwent whole exome sequencing and RNA sequencing. Durable clinical benefit was achieved by nine patients and was not achieved by 20 patients. From tumor samples, the median yield was around 1,400 T cells and more than 850 unique TCRs, with median clonality of roughly 0.089 and T cell proportion of 0.097. The study, an exploratory multi-omic analysis, examined somatic, immune and clinical correlates of response to PD-L1 blockade with atezolizumab in urothelial cancer. About 90% of the roughly 30 patients were identified as males with urothelial cancer of bladder origin, and a prior smoking history was reported by 18 of 29 patients. Pretreatment tumor samples, along with matched peripheral blood serially collected before and after atezolizumab treatment, were subjected to TCR sequencing. Patients had an ECOG performance status of 0 or 1 and had received between 0 and 3 prior chemotherapy regimens. Durable clinical benefit meant progression-free survival longer than 6 months, and TCR features were also tested against progression-free and overall survival. Study-level results and caveats: Among patients with durable benefit, tumor-associated TCR clones showed greater expansion in peripheral blood 3 weeks after treatment started (n of about 20, p = 0.022). A higher proportion of tumor-infiltrating T lymphocytes was found in patients with durable benefit (n of about 24, Mann-Whitney p = 0.047). Because the sample size was small (n ≈ 29) and many of the analyses were exploratory, the results are meant to be hypothesis-generating. FFPE tumor samples that were not collected immediately before treatment were used, and only one sample per patient was analyzed, so heterogeneity was possibly missed.

This clone was detected a few times. Its specific antigen is unknown. Qualities for individual bases were not recorded, and no much larger clone is one base off. The label giving this sample's time point can be read as: pretreatment tumor sample. The cohort included some 30 patients with locally advanced or metastatic urothelial carcinoma who were treated at Memorial Sloan Kettering on a trial protocol. All tumor tissue used for sequencing was obtained prior to atezolizumab dosing. The Qiagen DNeasy Blood extraction kit was used to purify genomic DNA from total PBMCs and tumor samples. CDR1 and CDR2, per the germline V gene, are MGHRA and YSYEKL. CDR3 length: 17 amino acids, cysteine to phenylalanine. The DNA shown is the 51-base CDR3, in frame from base 1. V has 4 bases trimmed and J has 0 bases trimmed; junction bases matching no gene number 8. Each PCR received spiked-in synthetic TCR analog templates so that absolute template abundance could be estimated from read counts. In FFPE tumors, housekeeping genes were amplified and quantified as a way to estimate usable DNA and compute T cell fraction. TCRbeta CDR3 regions were amplified from genomic DNA with bias-controlled V and J gene primers using the immunoSEQ assay. Rearranged TCRbeta segments were sequenced at approximately 20X coverage. From the authors' description of their analysis: Clustering was used to correct sequencing errors, and CDR3s were annotated against IMGT so that V, D and J genes could be assigned. Downstream analyses used only productive TCRbeta rearrangements, leaving out any out-of-frame or stop-codon sequences. Clonality was computed as one minus Shannon entropy normalized by the log of the number of unique productive sequences. Clones differing between time points or between blood and tumor were identified by Fisher's exact test with Benjamini-Hochberg correction at adjusted p below 0.01. TCRdb obtained this table from immuneACCESS and retained in-frame rearrangements with V and J assigned. These tables miss some clones; where compared with another copy, unresolved V genes account for less than half of the shortfall, and the remainder is unexplained. Clone size and V and J calls were adopted from that table, with D and trimming inferred from the DNA. This sample holds over a thousand clones; around 35% were observed only once. Jointly, the top ten make up around 8% of the sample.

The sequence was collected from a man aged 55-75 years with urothelial cancer. The material was tumor tissue, obtained before atezolizumab (anti-PD-L1) treatment. This chain is built from TRBV4-1 and TRBJ2-7; 11 central nucleotides agree with TRBD2. The CDR3: CASSLGTSGLSSYEQYF. The DNA sequence is given as TGCGCCAGCAGCCTCGGGACTAGCGGATTAAGCTCCTACGAGCAGTACTTC.